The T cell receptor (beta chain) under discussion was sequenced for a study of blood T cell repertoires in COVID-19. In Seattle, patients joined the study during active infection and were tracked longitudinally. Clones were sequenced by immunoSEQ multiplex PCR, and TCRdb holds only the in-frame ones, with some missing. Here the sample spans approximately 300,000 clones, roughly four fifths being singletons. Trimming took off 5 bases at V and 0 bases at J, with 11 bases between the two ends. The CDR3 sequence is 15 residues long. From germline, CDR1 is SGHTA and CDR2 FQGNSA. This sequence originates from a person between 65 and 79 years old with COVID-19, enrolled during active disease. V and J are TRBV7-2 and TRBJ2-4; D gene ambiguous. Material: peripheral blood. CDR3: CASSVLNVAKNIQYF. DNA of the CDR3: TGTGCCAGCAGCGTACTTAATGTAGCCAAAAACATTCAGTACTTC.